The 19 T cell receptor beta chains below come from one sample, sequenced in a study of beta chain features in type 1 diabetes (dated by TCRdb to the late 2010s). Results the study describes overall, beyond this receptor: Type 1 diabetes patients showed a moderate but significant shortening of TCRB CDR3 length in all four CD4+ subsets.

These TCRs' antigens remain unknown. The receptor library was made with the immunoSEQ multiplex PCR assay. The entire amount of isolated RNA was reverse transcribed using the High Capacity cDNA Reverse Transcription Kit, so the sequenced TCRB transcripts were expressed ones. TCRdb obtained this table from immuneACCESS and retained in-frame rearrangements with V and J assigned. These tables miss some clones; where compared with another copy, unresolved V genes account for less than half of the shortfall, and the remainder is unexplained. The sample profile shows almost 350,000 clones; 9.3% of them were found once. Approximately 1% of the sample goes to the ten largest clones. Sample: central memory CD4+ T cells from blood. These receptors were taken from a man aged 25 to 45 with type 1 diabetes.

This clone was seen a few times. The chain carries TRBV5-8 and TRBJ2-7; possible D gene TRBD1, 5 bases. Germline V lookup: CDR1 SGHTS, CDR2 YDEGEE. This CDR3 spans 14 amino acids. Trimming shortened V by 2 bases and J by 7 bases, and 16 bases separated the two germline ends. CDR3 in DNA: TGTGCCAGCAGCTTCAGACAGCTATTTACAGAGCAGTACTTC. Protein product: CASSFRQLFTEQYF.

In this sample, this clone turned up a few times. This chain links TRBV4-1 with TRBJ2-5, with TRBD2 matching over 7 bases. The CDR3 sequence is 15 residues long. Unmatched junction bases numbered 6, after V lost 0 bases and J lost 5 bases. Germline V gene lookup returns CDR1 MGHRA and CDR2 YSYEKL. This chain's CDR3 is CASSQESGGRETQYF. The CDR3 nucleotides are TGCGCCAGCAGCCAAGAATCGGGGGGTAGGGAGACCCAGTACTTC.

This clone has a handful of counts. The sample contains more than one DNA sequence encoding this CDR3. The chain links TRBV7-2 to TRBJ1-5; D gene ambiguous. Germline assignment: CDR1 SGHTA and CDR2 FQGNSA. V lost 3 bases and J lost 3, with 6 bases in between. This CDR3 is 13 amino acids long. The CDR3 DNA reads TGTGCCAGCAGCTTTGGGAACAATCAGCCCCAGCATTTT. It is translated as CASSFGNNQPQHF.

This clone appeared a few times. The V call is TRBV5-8, the J call TRBJ2-3, with 10 bases aligning to TRBD1. V trimming: 2 bases; J trimming: 2 bases; junction bases outside the gene matches: 8. The CDR3 covers 17 residues. Looked up from germline, CDR1 is SGHTS and CDR2 is YDEGEE. In nucleotides, the CDR3 is TGTGCCAGCAGCTTTAGCGGACAGGGGGTTTCCACAGATACGCAGTATTTT. It yields the protein CASSFSGQGVSTDTQYF.

This clone has a handful of counts. This chain uses TRBV25-1 with TRBJ1-1; D gene unclear. V dropped 4 bases and J dropped 10 bases, with 10 bases sitting between them. CDR1 and CDR2 from the germline V gene are MGHDK and SYGVNS. The CDR3 covers 11 residues. CDR3 residues: CASSGMRAAFF. Here the CDR3 DNA reads TGTGCCAGCAGTGGTATGAGGGCAGCTTTCTTT.

This clone was found a few times. The same CDR3 is also encoded by other DNA sequences in this sample. The chain links TRBV6-5 to TRBJ2-5; 7 bases align to TRBD2. Germline trimming cut 6 bases from V and 2 bases from J; bases unmatched to any gene: 9. The germline V gene encodes CDR1 MNHEY and CDR2 SVGAGI. The CDR3 runs to 15 residues. The CDR3: CASRFRGGPQETQYF. The CDR3, as DNA: TGTGCCAGCAGGTTTCGCGGGGGTCCTCAAGAGACCCAGTACTTC.

This clone appeared a few times. V gene TRBV4-3 combines with J gene TRBJ2-2; 7 bases match TRBD2. The CDR3 contains 15 residues. V was clipped by 1 base and J by 1 base; unmatched bases: 0. Germline V gene data show CDR1 as LGHNA and CDR2 as YSLEER. The CDR3 coding sequence is TGCGCCAGCAGCCAAGCTAGCGGGAACACCGGGGAGCTGTTTTTT. This translates into CASSQASGNTGELFF.

The rearrangement links TRBV5-4 to TRBJ2-3; D call uncertain. V was clipped by 0 bases and J by 2 bases, with 13 bases between them. The germline gives CDR1 SGHNT, CDR2 YYREEE (reference sequence). The CDR3 extends over 16 amino acids. CDR3 loop: CASSLVMAQDTDTQYF. As DNA, the CDR3 is TGTGCCAGCAGCTTGGTAATGGCGCAGGACACAGATACGCAGTATTTT.

There are many counts of this clone. V usage is TRBV19 and J usage is TRBJ2-6, with 8 positions matching TRBD1. Germline V CDR1 and CDR2: LNHDA, SQIVND (reference sequence). The CDR3 runs to 20 residues. Germline trimming cut 6 bases from V and 4 bases from J; bases unmatched to any gene: 20. The DNA of the CDR3 is TGTGCCAGTAGCACCCTGGGACAGGCTTTCTGGACCGGGGGGGCCAACGTCCTGACTTTC. Encoded protein: CASSTLGQAFWTGGANVLTF.

This clone was detected only a few times. This clone may be a read error of a much larger clone one base away. The same CDR3 arises from other DNA sequences in this sample as well. This chain uses TRBV6-5 with TRBJ2-7, with 8 positions matching TRBD1. V lost 6 bases to trimming and J lost 3 bases; unmatched junction nucleotides: 1. CDR3 size: 12 residues. CDR1 is MNHEY and CDR2 is SVGAGI in the germline V gene. The CDR3: CASSGQGYEQYF. As DNA, the CDR3 is TGTGCCAGCAGCGGACAGGGCTACGAGCAGTACTTC.

The rearrangement links TRBV27 to TRBJ2-7; possible D gene TRBD1, 5 bases. Trimming cost V 6 bases and J 0 bases, with 12 bases left between them. The germline V gene encodes CDR1 MNHEY and CDR2 SMNVEV (reference sequence). The CDR3 covers 14 residues. DNA of the CDR3: TGTGCCAGCAGGGCACAGGATAGCTCCTACGAGCAGTACTTC. Protein sequence: CASRAQDSSYEQYF.

This sequence joins TRBV7-2 and TRBJ1-4; possible D gene TRBD1, 6 bases. CDR1 is SGHTA, CDR2 FQGNSA, per germline. The CDR3 runs 16 residues. Trimming removed 5 bases from V and 10 bases from J, with 23 bases in between. CDR3 DNA: TGTGCCAGCAGCAATCGCTTGTCACAGGGTTTCGGAAAACTGTTTTTT. Translation: CASSNRLSQGFGKLFF.

The rearrangement uses TRBV7-2 and TRBJ2-4, with 13 bases aligning to TRBD2. V lost 5 bases and J lost 3; bases outside the gene matches: 7. This CDR3 contains 17 residues. Germline CDR1 and CDR2: SGHTA and FQGNSA. The CDR3 nucleotides are TGTGCCAGCAGCCCGACTAGCGGGGGGTCCGGCAAAAACATTCAGTACTTC. The encoded protein is CASSPTSGGSGKNIQYF.

The rearrangement links TRBV5-1 to TRBJ1-1, with 9 bases identical to TRBD1. V trimming: 2 bases; J trimming: 2 bases; junction bases outside the gene matches: 7. CDR3 length equals 16 residues. Germline V CDR1 and CDR2: SGHRS, YFSETQ. The DNA of the CDR3 is TGCGCCAGCAGCTTCGCAGGGACAGGGCTAAACACTGAAGCTTTCTTT. Protein sequence: CASSFAGTGLNTEAFF. Based on the CDR3 plus reference TRBV5-1 and TRBJ1-1, the full variable domain is KAGVTQTPRYLIKTRGQQVTLSCSPISGHRSVSWYQQTPGQGLQFLFEYFSETQRNKGNFPGRFSGRQFSNSRSEMNVSTLELGDSALYLCASSFAGTGLNTEAFFGQGTRLTVV.

This clone came up a few times. This chain joins TRBV9 and TRBJ2-3; weak D call: TRBD1 (5 bases). Germline V gene lookup returns CDR1 SGDLS and CDR2 YYNGEE. This CDR3 is 19 amino acids long. V lost 0 bases and J lost 2, with 22 bases in between. CDR3 DNA: TGTGCCAGCAGCGTAGAGGGGTTAGGGTTTAACCCCGACACAGATACGCAGTATTTT. Amino acids: CASSVEGLGFNPDTDTQYF.

This clone was seen a few times. CDR3 bases: TGTGCCAGCAGCCCCCCGGGACTGATCAATCAGCCCCAGCATTTT. Its translation: CASSPPGLINQPQHF. The rearrangement joins TRBV7-2 to TRBJ1-5, with TRBD1 as a possible D gene (5 bases). This CDR3 has 15 residues. Trimming left V 5 bases short and J 3 bases short, with 14 bases between. The germline V gene has CDR1 SGHTA and CDR2 FQGNSA.

A few counts support this clone. The rearrangement uses TRBV27 and TRBJ2-5; 8 positions match TRBD2. The J segment lost 5 bases and the V segment lost 10 bases, leaving 9 bases of the junction unmatched. The CDR3 is 13 residues long. The germline CDR1 and CDR2 sequences are MNHEY and SMNVEV (reference sequence). CDR3: CATGLRGGETQYF. DNA for the CDR3: TGTGCCACCGGCCTCCGCGGGGGGGAGACCCAGTACTTC.

This clone was observed many times. This chain uses TRBV7-2 with TRBJ1-5; D is possibly TRBD1 (5 bases). Trimming cost V 2 bases and J 13 bases, with 12 bases left between them. This CDR3 comprises 12 residues. Germline CDR1 is SGHTA and CDR2 is FQGNSA. The CDR3 loop is CASSLLSGPQHF. CDR3 DNA sequence: TGTGCCAGCAGCTTATTGTCGGGACCACAGCATTTT.

V and J are TRBV5-1 and TRBJ2-7; D remains unclear. V gave up 4 bases and J gave up 3 bases, with 14 bases separating them. The CDR3 contains 14 residues. CDR1 SGHRS and CDR2 YFSETQ come from the germline V gene. The CDR3 here is CASSTGHSYYEQYF. DNA of the CDR3: TGCGCCAGCAGCACTGGCCACAGTTACTACGAGCAGTACTTC. Drawing the rest from reference TRBV5-1 and TRBJ2-7, the complete variable domain is KAGVTQTPRYLIKTRGQQVTLSCSPISGHRSVSWYQQTPGQGLQFLFEYFSETQRNKGNFPGRFSGRQFSNSRSEMNVSTLELGDSALYLCASSTGHSYYEQYFGPGTRLTVT.